The 21 T cell receptor beta chains below were found in one sample sequenced in a study of PD-1 blockade in classical Hodgkin lymphoma. Generated by immunoSEQ multiplex PCR, the TCRdb table keeps only in-frame clones and is missing some. The sample lists 100,000 or so clones, 85% to 95% occurring once. Stated time point: cycle 4 day 1 (C4D1), after 6 weeks of nivolumab. Brentuximab vedotin exposure varied, and every patient relapsed after autologous stem cell transplantation. The sample in question was peripheral blood mononuclear cells (PBMCs), obtained before the fourth cycle of nivolumab. The receptors were gathered from a human donor with classical Hodgkin lymphoma.

The gene calls are TRBV2 and TRBJ2-7; 9 bases are shared with TRBD1. The CDR3 runs 12 residues. The V gene end was trimmed by 8 bases and the J gene end by 6 bases; junction bases not matched to a gene: 5. CDR1 and CDR2 from the germline V gene are SNHLY and FYNNEI. CDR3 region: CASRQGVFEQYF. The CDR3 bases are TGTGCCAGCCGACAGGGGGTGTTCGAGCAGTACTTC.

The chain recombines TRBV2 with TRBJ2-7, with D unclear. This CDR3 has 10 amino acids. V was cut by 6 bases and J by 6 bases, with 6 bases left in between. Per germline, CDR1 SNHLY and CDR2 FYNNEI. The DNA of the CDR3 is TGTGCCAGCAGCCACCTCGAGCAGTACTTC. Its translation: CASSHLEQYF.

V gene TRBV27 combines with J gene TRBJ2-2; D call uncertain. With 4 bases removed from V and 3 bases from J, the gap between germline ends came to 3 bases. The CDR3 sequence is 12 residues long. Germline V gene sequence: CDR1 MNHEY, CDR2 SMNVEV (reference sequence). CDR3 region: CASSSYTGELFF. DNA for the CDR3: TGTGCCAGCAGTTCTTACACCGGGGAGCTGTTTTTT.

The chain has TRBV6-1 and TRBJ1-1; D might be TRBD1 (5 bases). Germline V lookup: CDR1 MNHNS, CDR2 SASEGT. This CDR3 comprises 11 residues. V lost 8 bases to trimming and J lost 10 bases, with 14 bases between them. CDR3 nucleotide sequence: TGTGCCAGCGGGGGGACGGAAGGAGCTTTCTTT. As protein: CASGGTEGAFF.

This clone was counted between two and nine times. This rearrangement joins TRBV5-1 to TRBJ2-5, with 7 bases that match TRBD2. CDR1 SGHRS and CDR2 YFSETQ come from the germline V gene. The V segment lost 3 bases and the J segment 0 bases; nucleotides outside the gene matches: 5. The CDR3 runs to 15 residues. CDR3 loop: CASSWGGGDQETQYF. CDR3 nucleotide sequence: TGCGCCAGCAGCTGGGGCGGGGGAGACCAAGAGACCCAGTACTTC.

The chain links TRBV6-1 to TRBJ2-1; D may be TRBD1 or TRBD2 (5 bases each). The CDR3 has 14 residues. The germline V gene has CDR1 MNHNS and CDR2 SASEGT. The V and J ends lost 0 bases and 16 bases respectively, with 19 bases between them. The CDR3 DNA follows: TGTGCCAGCAGTGAAGCTGGGACCGACCTTTCCAACTTCTTC. It encodes CASSEAGTDLSNFF.

V is TRBV7-9 and J is TRBJ2-7, with 9 bases aligning to TRBD2. Trimming removed 5 bases from V and 2 bases from J; junction bases left unmatched: 10. Germline lookup yields CDR1 SEHNR and CDR2 FQNEAQ (reference sequence). This CDR3 has 16 amino acids. The CDR3 here is CASSPSRGRDPYEQYF. The CDR3 bases are TGTGCCAGCAGCCCCAGTCGCGGGAGGGACCCCTACGAGCAGTACTTC.

V usage is TRBV10-3 and J usage is TRBJ2-3, with a weak D call TRBD2 (6 bases). Trimming shortened V by 8 bases and J by 0 bases, and 12 bases separated the two germline ends. CDR3 length: 14 amino acids. Germline CDR1 and CDR2: ENHRY and SYGVKD. CDR3 nucleotide sequence: TGTGCCATCGGCCGGGACTCCAGCACAGATACGCAGTATTTT. Amino acids: CAIGRDSSTDTQYF.

The chain joins TRBV5-1 to TRBJ2-5, with D perhaps matching TRBD1 or TRBD2 (5 bases each). The germline CDR1 and CDR2 sequences are SGHRS and YFSETQ. This CDR3 region has 15 residues. The V end lost 4 bases, the J end lost 5 bases, and 18 bases lay between the germline ends. The CDR3 DNA follows: TGCGCCAGCAGCATGTTTCAGGGAGCGGCGGAGACCCAGTACTTC. Translation: CASSMFQGAAETQYF.

The rearrangement links TRBV10-1 to TRBJ2-2; the match to TRBD1 covers 11 bases. Germline loops: CDR1 WNHNN, CDR2 SYGVQD (reference sequence). After removal of 4 bases from V and 7 bases from J, the junction contained 5 bases not matched to a gene. This CDR3 is built from 15 residues. CDR3 residues: CASSAGQGVFGELFF. The CDR3 DNA follows: TGCGCCAGCAGTGCGGGACAGGGGGTGTTCGGGGAGCTGTTTTTT.

The chain has TRBV5-1 and TRBJ2-5; D is unclear. The V end was cut by 7 bases, the J end by 1 base, with 2 bases between. Germline V gene data show CDR1 as SGHRS and CDR2 as YFSETQ. The CDR3 length is 10 residues. The DNA of the CDR3 is TGCGCCAGCCTCCAAGAGACCCAGTACTTC. Translating gives CASLQETQYF. The variable domain in full, with the rest retrieved from reference TRBV5-1 and TRBJ2-5, is KAGVTQTPRYLIKTRGQQVTLSCSPISGHRSVSWYQQTPGQGLQFLFEYFSETQRNKGNFPGRFSGRQFSNSRSEMNVSTLELGDSALYLCASLQETQYFGPGTRLLVL.

The V and J genes are TRBV5-1 and TRBJ2-5; D is undetermined. Trimming took 0 bases from V and 5 from J, leaving 11 bases between them. Germline V CDR1 and CDR2: SGHRS, YFSETQ. This CDR3 contains 14 residues. The CDR3: CASSLGEHRETQYF. In DNA, the CDR3 is TGCGCCAGCAGCTTGGGGGAACATAGGGAGACCCAGTACTTC. Supplemented by reference TRBV5-1 and TRBJ2-5, the full variable domain reads KAGVTQTPRYLIKTRGQQVTLSCSPISGHRSVSWYQQTPGQGLQFLFEYFSETQRNKGNFPGRFSGRQFSNSRSEMNVSTLELGDSALYLCASSLGEHRETQYFGPGTRLLVL.

The rearrangement links TRBV9 to TRBJ2-1; TRBD2 agrees at 8 bases. Germline assignment: CDR1 SGDLS and CDR2 YYNGEE. Trimming cost V 6 bases and J 3 bases; bases outside gene matches: 8. The CDR3 spans 15 residues. The CDR3 is CASTPWLAGYNEQFF. Here the CDR3 DNA reads TGTGCCAGCACCCCCTGGCTAGCGGGCTACAATGAGCAGTTCTTC.

This chain uses TRBV7-9 with TRBJ2-2; TRBD2 agrees at 14 bases. The CDR3 is made up of 18 amino acids. V gave up 8 bases and J gave up 10 bases; unmatched junction bases: 18. Germline V gene lookup returns CDR1 SEHNR and CDR2 FQNEAQ (reference sequence). Written as DNA, the CDR3 is TGTGCCAGCCGCCCCACCGGGGCGGGACTAGCGGGAGTGGAGGAGCTGTTTTTT. As protein: CASRPTGAGLAGVEELFF.

This chain connects TRBV12-5 to TRBJ2-7; D not resolved. CDR3 length: 12 residues. V lost 5 bases to trimming and J lost 7 bases, with 12 bases between them. From germline, CDR1 is LGHNT and CDR2 FRNRAP. The CDR3 DNA follows: TGTGCTAGTGGTCCCGGGTATGGAGAGCAGTACTTC. This codes for CASGPGYGEQYF.

The CDR3 here is CASKARQGSYNEQFF. CDR3 nucleotide sequence: TGTGCCAGTAAGGCGAGACAGGGCTCCTACAATGAGCAGTTCTTC. V is TRBV19 and J is TRBJ2-1; 7 bases map to TRBD1. There are 15 residues in the CDR3. With 7 bases clipped from V and 0 bases from J, the junction kept 6 bases outside the gene matches. Per germline, CDR1 LNHDA and CDR2 SQIVND (reference sequence).

The V call is TRBV28, the J call TRBJ2-7; 7 positions agree with TRBD1. V was pared by 6 bases and J by 0 bases, with 11 bases of the junction left unmatched. This CDR3 comprises 16 residues. Germline lookup yields CDR1 MDHEN and CDR2 SYDVKM. The CDR3 DNA reads TGTGCCAGCAGAAACGTAAGGACAGGCCGCTCCTACGAGCAGTACTTC. Protein sequence: CASRNVRTGRSYEQYF.

The rearrangement links TRBV28 to TRBJ2-1; D is unresolved. V lost 6 bases, J lost 0 bases, and 15 bases lay in between. This CDR3 contains 16 residues. Germline lookup yields CDR1 MDHEN and CDR2 SYDVKM. The CDR3 loop reads CASSQSSSRSYNEQFF. DNA for the CDR3: TGTGCCAGCAGCCAATCTTCATCCCGCTCCTACAATGAGCAGTTCTTC.

The CDR3 spells CASSLYSGQGDTQYF. CDR3 in DNA: TGTGCCAGCAGCCTTTATAGCGGGCAAGGGGATACGCAGTATTTT. The chain couples TRBV28 to TRBJ2-3, with 7 bases aligning to TRBD2. The germline V gene has CDR1 MDHEN and CDR2 SYDVKM. The CDR3 extends over 15 amino acids. Unmatched junction bases numbered 12, after V lost 6 bases and J lost 6 bases.

This chain uses TRBV4-1 with TRBJ2-3; D is unresolved. V lost 6 bases, J lost 1 base, and 8 bases lay in between. From germline, CDR1 is MGHRA and CDR2 YSYEKL. The CDR3 length is 13 residues. CDR3: CASRLEGTDTQYF. For the CDR3, the DNA is TGCGCCAGCAGGCTAGAAGGCACAGATACGCAGTATTTT.

This chain uses TRBV11-2 with TRBJ2-7, with D tentatively TRBD1 (6 bases). The CDR3 contains 14 residues. Trimming shortened V by 3 bases and J by 4 bases, and 13 bases separated the two germline ends. Germline CDR1 reads SGHAT; CDR2 reads FQNNGV. CDR3 in amino acids: CASSFTDSDYEQYF. The CDR3 DNA sequence: TGTGCCAGCAGCTTCACGGACAGCGATTACGAGCAGTACTTC.